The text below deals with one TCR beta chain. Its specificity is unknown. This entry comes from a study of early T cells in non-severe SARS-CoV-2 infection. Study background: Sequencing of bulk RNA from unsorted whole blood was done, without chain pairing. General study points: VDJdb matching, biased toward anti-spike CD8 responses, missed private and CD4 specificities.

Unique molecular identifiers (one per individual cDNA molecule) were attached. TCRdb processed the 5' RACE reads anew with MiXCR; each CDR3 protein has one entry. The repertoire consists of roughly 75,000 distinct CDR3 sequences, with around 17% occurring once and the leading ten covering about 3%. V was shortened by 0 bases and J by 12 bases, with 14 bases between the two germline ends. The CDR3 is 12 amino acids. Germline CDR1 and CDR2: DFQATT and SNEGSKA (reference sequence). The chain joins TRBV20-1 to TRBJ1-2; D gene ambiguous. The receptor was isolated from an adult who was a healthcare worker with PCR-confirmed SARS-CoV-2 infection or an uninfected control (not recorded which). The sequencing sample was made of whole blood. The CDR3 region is CSARDLEGLHTF. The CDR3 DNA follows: TGCAGTGCTAGAGATCTAGAAGGGCTTCACACCTTC.